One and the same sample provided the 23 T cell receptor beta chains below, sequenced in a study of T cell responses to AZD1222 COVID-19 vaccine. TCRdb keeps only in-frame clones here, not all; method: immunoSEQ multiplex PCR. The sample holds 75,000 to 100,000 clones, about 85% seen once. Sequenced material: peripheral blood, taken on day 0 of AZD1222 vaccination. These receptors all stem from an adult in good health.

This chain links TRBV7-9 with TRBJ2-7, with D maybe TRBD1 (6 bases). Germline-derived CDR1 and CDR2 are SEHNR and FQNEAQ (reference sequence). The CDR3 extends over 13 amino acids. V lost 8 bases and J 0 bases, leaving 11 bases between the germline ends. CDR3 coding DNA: TGTGCCAGCGGCAGACAGGCCTCCTACGAGCAGTACTTC. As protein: CASGRQASYEQYF.

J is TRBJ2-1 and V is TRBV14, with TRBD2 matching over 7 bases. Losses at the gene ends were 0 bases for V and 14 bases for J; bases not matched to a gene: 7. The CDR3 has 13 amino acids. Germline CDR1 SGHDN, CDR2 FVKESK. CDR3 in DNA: TGTGCCAGCAGCCAAGATACCCACGGGAGGAAGTTCTTC. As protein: CASSQDTHGRKFF.

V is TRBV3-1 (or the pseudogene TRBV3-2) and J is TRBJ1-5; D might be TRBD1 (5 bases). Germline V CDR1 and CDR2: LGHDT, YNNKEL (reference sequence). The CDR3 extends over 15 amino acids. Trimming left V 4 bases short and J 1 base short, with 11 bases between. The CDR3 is CASSPNWGSNQPQHF. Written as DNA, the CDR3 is TGTGCCAGCAGCCCTAACTGGGGGAGCAATCAGCCCCAGCATTTT.

CDR3 bases: TGTGCCAGCAGTTTATTGGGGGGGGACCTGAATTCACCCCTCCACTTT. Amino acids: CASSLLGGDLNSPLHF. The chain couples TRBV27 to TRBJ1-6; weak D call: TRBD1 (5 bases). V was trimmed by 1 base and J by 7 bases, leaving 14 bases between them. The CDR3 has 16 amino acids. CDR1 MNHEY and CDR2 SMNVEV come from the germline V gene (reference sequence).

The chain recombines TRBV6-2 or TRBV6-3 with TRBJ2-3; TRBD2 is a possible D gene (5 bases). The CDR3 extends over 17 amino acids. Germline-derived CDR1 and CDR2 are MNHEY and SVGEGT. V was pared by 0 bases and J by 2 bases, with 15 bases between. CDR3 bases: TGTGCCAGCAGTTACTCGATGACTATCGAGTTCACAGATACGCAGTATTTT. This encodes CASSYSMTIEFTDTQYF.

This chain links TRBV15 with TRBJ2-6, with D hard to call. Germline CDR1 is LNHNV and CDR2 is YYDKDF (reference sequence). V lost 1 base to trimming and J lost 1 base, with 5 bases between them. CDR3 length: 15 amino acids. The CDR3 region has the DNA TGTGCCACCAGCAGAGGGGGTTCTGGGGCCAACGTCCTGACTTTC. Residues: CATSRGGSGANVLTF.

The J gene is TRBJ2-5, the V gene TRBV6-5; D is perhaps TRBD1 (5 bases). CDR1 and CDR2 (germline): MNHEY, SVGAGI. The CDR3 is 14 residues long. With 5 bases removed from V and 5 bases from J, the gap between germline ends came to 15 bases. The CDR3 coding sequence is TGTGCCAGCAGTCCAGGGTCATTTGGGGAGACCCAGTACTTC. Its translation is CASSPGSFGETQYF.

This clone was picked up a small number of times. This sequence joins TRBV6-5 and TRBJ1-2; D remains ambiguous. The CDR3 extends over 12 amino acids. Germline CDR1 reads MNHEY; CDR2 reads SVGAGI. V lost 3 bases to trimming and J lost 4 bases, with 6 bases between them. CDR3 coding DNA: TGTGCCAGCAGTTATGCCGGCTATGGCTACACCTTC. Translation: CASSYAGYGYTF.

The CDR3, as DNA: TGTGCCAGCAGCTTCCCAGGGTCCTACGAGCAGTACTTC. It is translated as CASSFPGSYEQYF. The chain is built from TRBV7-2 and TRBJ2-7; TRBD1 is a possible D gene (5 bases). Germline lookup yields CDR1 SGHTA and CDR2 FQGNSA. Trimming pared 3 bases from V and 1 base from J, leaving 7 bases between. The CDR3 has 13 amino acids.

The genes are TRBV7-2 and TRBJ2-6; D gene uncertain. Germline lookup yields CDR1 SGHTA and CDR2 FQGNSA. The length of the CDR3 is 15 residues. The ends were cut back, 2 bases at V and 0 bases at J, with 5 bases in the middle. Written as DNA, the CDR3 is TGTGCCAGCAGCTTAATGCACTCTGGGGCCAACGTCCTGACTTTC. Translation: CASSLMHSGANVLTF.

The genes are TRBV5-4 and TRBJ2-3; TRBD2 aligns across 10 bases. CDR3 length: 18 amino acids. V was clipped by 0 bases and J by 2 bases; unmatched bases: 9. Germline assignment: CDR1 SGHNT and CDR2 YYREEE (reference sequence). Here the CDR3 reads CASSLVLGLAGDTDTQYF. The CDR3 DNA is TGTGCCAGCAGCTTGGTTTTGGGGCTAGCGGGGGACACAGATACGCAGTATTTT.

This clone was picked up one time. This CDR3 is CASSPGGGLGEQYF. Here the CDR3 DNA reads TGTGCCAGCAGCCCGGGGGGGGGCCTAGGCGAGCAGTACTTC. V is TRBV7-2 and J is TRBJ2-7; 8 nucleotides align to TRBD2. In germline, CDR1 is SGHTA, CDR2 FQGNSA. CDR3 length: 14 amino acids. The V segment lost 5 bases and the J segment 6 bases; nucleotides outside the gene matches: 9.

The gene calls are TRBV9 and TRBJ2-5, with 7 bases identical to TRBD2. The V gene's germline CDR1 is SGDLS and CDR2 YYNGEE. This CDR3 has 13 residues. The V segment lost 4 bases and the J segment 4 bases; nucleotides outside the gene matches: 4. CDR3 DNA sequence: TGTGCCAGCAGCCCGGGACTATTAGAGACCCAGTACTTC. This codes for CASSPGLLETQYF.

The CDR3 DNA reads as TGTGCCTGGAGCCTGAGGTTCGACTATGGCTACACCTTC. Translating gives CAWSLRFDYGYTF. The V call is TRBV30, the J call TRBJ1-2; D gene unclear. Trimming removed 3 bases from V and 3 bases from J, with 11 bases in between. CDR3 length: 13 amino acids. CDR1 and CDR2 from the germline V gene are GTSNPN and SVGIG (reference sequence).

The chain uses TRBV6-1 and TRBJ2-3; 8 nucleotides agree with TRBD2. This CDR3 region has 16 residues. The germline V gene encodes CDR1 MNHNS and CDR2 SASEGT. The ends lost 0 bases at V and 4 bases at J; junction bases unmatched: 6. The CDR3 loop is CASSEAFRGGADTQYF. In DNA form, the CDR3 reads TGTGCCAGCAGTGAAGCATTCCGGGGGGGGGCAGATACGCAGTATTTT.

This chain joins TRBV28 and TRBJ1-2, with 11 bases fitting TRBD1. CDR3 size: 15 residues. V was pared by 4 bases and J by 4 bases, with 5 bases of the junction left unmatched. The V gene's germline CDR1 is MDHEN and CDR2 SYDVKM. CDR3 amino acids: CASSSGQGAGYGYTF. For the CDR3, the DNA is TGTGCCAGCAGTTCCGGACAGGGGGCAGGCTATGGCTACACCTTC.

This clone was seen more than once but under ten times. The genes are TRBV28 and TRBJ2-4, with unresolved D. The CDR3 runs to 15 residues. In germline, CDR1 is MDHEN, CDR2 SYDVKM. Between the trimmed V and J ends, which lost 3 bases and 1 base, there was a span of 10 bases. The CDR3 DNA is TGTGCCAGCAGTTTTACGGACGGGGCCAAAAACATTCAGTACTTC. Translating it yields CASSFTDGAKNIQYF.

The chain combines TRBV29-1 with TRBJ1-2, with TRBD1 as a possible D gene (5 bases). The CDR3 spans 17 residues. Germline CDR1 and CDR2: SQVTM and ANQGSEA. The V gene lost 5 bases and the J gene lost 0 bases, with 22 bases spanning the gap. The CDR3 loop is CSVNKPRARGTNYGYTF. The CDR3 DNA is TGCAGCGTTAATAAGCCGAGGGCGCGGGGGACTAACTATGGCTACACCTTC.

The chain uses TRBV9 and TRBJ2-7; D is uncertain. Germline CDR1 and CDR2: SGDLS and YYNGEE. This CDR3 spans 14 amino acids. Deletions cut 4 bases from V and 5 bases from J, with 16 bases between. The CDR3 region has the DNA TGTGCCAGCAGCCTACGGACGGGTTGGAACGAGCAGTACTTC. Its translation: CASSLRTGWNEQYF.

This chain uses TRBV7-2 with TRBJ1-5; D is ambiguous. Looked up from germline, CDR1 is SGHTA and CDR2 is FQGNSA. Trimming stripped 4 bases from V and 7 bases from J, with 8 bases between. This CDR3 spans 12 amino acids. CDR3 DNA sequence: TGTGCCAGCAGCTCCGTCCAACAGCCCCAGCATTTT. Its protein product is CASSSVQQPQHF. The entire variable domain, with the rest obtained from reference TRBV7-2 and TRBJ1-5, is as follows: GAGVSQSPSNKVTEKGKDVELRCDPISGHTALYWYRQSLGQGLEFLIYFQGNSAPDKSGLPSDRFSAERTGGSVSTLTIQRTQQEDSAVYLCASSSVQQPQHFGDGTRLSIL.

In DNA, the CDR3 is TGTGCCAGCTTAGATATGAAGGGGGCCACCCCCTATGGCTACACCTTC. Amino acid sequence: CASLDMKGATPYGYTF. This chain links TRBV5-4 with TRBJ1-2, with 7 bases that match TRBD1. The CDR3 loop spans 16 amino acids. Germline loops: CDR1 SGHNT, CDR2 YYREEE (reference sequence). J lost 4 bases, V lost 7 bases, and 16 bases had no gene match.

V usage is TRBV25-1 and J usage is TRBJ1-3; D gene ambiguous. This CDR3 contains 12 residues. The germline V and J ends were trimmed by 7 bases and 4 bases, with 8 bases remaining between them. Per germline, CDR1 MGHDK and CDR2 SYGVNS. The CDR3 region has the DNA TGTGCCAGCATGACGGGGGGAAACACCATATATTTT. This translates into CASMTGGNTIYF.

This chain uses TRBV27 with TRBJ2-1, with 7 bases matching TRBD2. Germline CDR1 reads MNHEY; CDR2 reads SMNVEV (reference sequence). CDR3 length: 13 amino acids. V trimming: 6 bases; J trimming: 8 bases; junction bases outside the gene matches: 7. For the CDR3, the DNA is TGTGCCAGCAGACCGACTAGCTTTCATGAGCAGTTCTTC. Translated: CASRPTSFHEQFF.